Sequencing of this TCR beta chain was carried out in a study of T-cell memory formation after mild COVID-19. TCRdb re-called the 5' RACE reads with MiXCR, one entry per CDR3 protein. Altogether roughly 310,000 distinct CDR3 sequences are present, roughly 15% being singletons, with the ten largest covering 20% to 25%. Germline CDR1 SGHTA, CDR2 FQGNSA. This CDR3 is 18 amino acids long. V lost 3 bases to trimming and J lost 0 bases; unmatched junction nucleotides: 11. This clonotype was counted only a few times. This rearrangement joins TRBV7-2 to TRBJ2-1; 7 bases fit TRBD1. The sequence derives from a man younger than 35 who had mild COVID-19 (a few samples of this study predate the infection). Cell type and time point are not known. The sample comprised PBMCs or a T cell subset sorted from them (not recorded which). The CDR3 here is CASSFRDRPYTSYNEQFF. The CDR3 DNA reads TGTGCCAGCAGCTTCCGGGACAGACCTTACACCTCCTACAATGAGCAGTTCTTC.